The entry below describes one TCR beta chain. The sample originates from a study of CD4 and CD8 cells across lung adenocarcinoma regions. TCRdb reprocessed the PCR reads via MiXCR and lists one record per CDR3 protein. The repertoire holds 5,500 to 6,500 distinct CDR3 sequences, with almost 50% as singletons. The patients had localized lung adenocarcinoma, a non-small cell subtype. Trimming took 5 bases from V and 4 from J; bases not matched to a gene: 5. Germline-derived CDR1 and CDR2 are SGHAT and FQNNGV. This CDR3 comprises 15 residues. The V gene is TRBV11-2, the J gene TRBJ2-2; 9 bases align to TRBD1. This sequence originates from a male donor with lung adenocarcinoma. The CD4 and CD8 labels of this study may be unreliable. Sequencing was performed on CD8+ T cells from the margin of a lung tumor. CDR3 nucleotides: TGTGCCAGCAGCCCGACAGGGGGTGCCACCGGGGAGCTGTTTTTT. Translating it yields CASSPTGGATGELFF.